The T cell receptor beta chain under discussion was sequenced for a study of T-cell memory formation after mild COVID-19. On the study more broadly: The two donors had largely donor-specific TCR clusters. Overall study findings and caveats: Day 15 to 85 contracting clones showed balanced CD4/CD8; day 15 to 37 expanders favored CD4+. The pre-infection memory compartment contained some responding clones, suggesting cross-reactive memory joined.

The CDR3 runs to 14 residues. V shed 6 bases and J shed 5 bases, with 15 bases lying between them. From germline, CDR1 is SGHTA and CDR2 FQGNSA. Libraries for TCRalpha and TCRbeta carried sample barcodes and unique molecular identifiers via 5'RACE. TCRdb fed the 5' RACE reads into MiXCR, producing one record per CDR3 protein. This sample has about 140,000 distinct CDR3 sequences, with 13% to 15% found just once. About this clonotype itself: Its cognate antigen is unknown.

This clonotype was sampled from an adult woman who had mild COVID-19 (a few samples of this study predate the infection). Cell type and time point are not known. The sequencing sample was made of PBMCs or a T cell subset sorted from them (not recorded which). The chain links TRBV7-2 to TRBJ2-3; D gene uncertain. The CDR3 here is CASSQGMGRDTQYF. The CDR3 DNA reads TGTGCCAGCAGTCAAGGGATGGGCCGAGATACGCAGTATTTT. Variable domain in full (rest from reference TRBV7-2 and TRBJ2-3): GAGVSQSPSNKVTEKGKDVELRCDPISGHTALYWYRQSLGQGLEFLIYFQGNSAPDKSGLPSDRFSAERTGGSVSTLTIQRTQQEDSAVYLCASSQGMGRDTQYFGPGTRLTVL.